This entry is about one T cell receptor (beta chain). Germline assignment: CDR1 MNHEY and CDR2 SMNVEV (reference sequence). Trimming shortened V by 4 bases and J by 10 bases, and 23 bases separated the two germline ends. The CDR3 contains 17 residues. These data come from a study of blood T cell repertoires in COVID-19. Study overall: PBMCs, B-cell-depleted T cells, or T cells provided the cDNA or gDNA that made up the material.

Clones were sequenced by immunoSEQ multiplex PCR, and TCRdb holds only the in-frame ones, with some missing. The table shows about 160,000 clones, with about nine tenths occurring only once. Sequencing was done on a sample of peripheral blood. The TCR was taken from a man aged 30 to 39 with COVID-19, enrolled during active disease. The gene calls are TRBV27 and TRBJ1-6; unclear D gene. CDR3 sequence reads: CASSSPGSLSRGSPLHF. For the CDR3, the DNA is TGTGCCAGCAGTTCTCCCGGGTCCTTAAGTAGAGGATCACCCCTCCACTTT.